The 8 T cell receptor beta chains in this list originate from one sample, sequenced in a study of blood T cell repertoires in COVID-19. TCRdb's table, derived via immunoSEQ multiplex PCR, lists solely in-frame clones and lacks some. The sample shows 150,000 to 200,000 clones, under 85% of them seen only once. Sequenced sample: peripheral blood. The receptors shown here come from a man older than 75 with COVID-19, enrolled during active disease.

V usage is TRBV6-5 and J usage is TRBJ1-5; TRBD1 matches 7 bases. The CDR3 sequence is 14 residues long. V lost 6 bases to trimming and J lost 5 bases; unmatched junction nucleotides: 7. Per the germline V gene, CDR1 is MNHEY and CDR2 is SVGAGI. The CDR3 DNA reads as TGTGCCAGCAGCCAACCTGGGACAGATCAGCCCCAGCATTTT. As protein: CASSQPGTDQPQHF.

The V call is TRBV6-6, the J call TRBJ1-1; perhaps TRBD1 as D (6 bases). The V and J ends lost 4 bases and 3 bases respectively, with 15 bases between them. Germline CDR1 is MNHNY and CDR2 is SVGAGI (reference sequence). The CDR3 totals 15 residues. The CDR3 spells CASSWRGGGDTEAFF. The CDR3 DNA sequence: TGTGCCAGCAGTTGGAGGGGGGGAGGGGACACTGAAGCTTTCTTT.

This rearrangement joins TRBV11-2 to TRBJ1-1; D not certain. With 1 base removed from V and 5 bases from J, the gap between germline ends came to 8 bases. CDR1 is SGHAT, CDR2 FQNNGV, per germline. This CDR3 has 13 residues. The CDR3 protein is CASSLGAQTEAFF. CDR3 bases: TGTGCCAGCAGCTTAGGGGCCCAAACTGAAGCTTTCTTT.

This clone was seen a handful of times. The chain combines TRBV5-4 with TRBJ1-1; no clear D gene. This CDR3 comprises 13 residues. Germline CDR1 SGHNT, CDR2 YYREEE (reference sequence). V gave up 0 bases and J gave up 6 bases, with 9 bases separating them. The CDR3: CASSLDPVAEAFF. The CDR3 DNA reads TGTGCCAGCAGCTTGGATCCAGTGGCTGAAGCTTTCTTT. The variable domain in full, with the rest retrieved from reference TRBV5-4 and TRBJ1-1, is ETGVTQSPTHLIKTRGQQVTLRCSSQSGHNTVSWYQQALGQGPQFIFQYYREEENGRGNFPPRFSGLQFPNYSSELNVNALELDDSALYLCASSLDPVAEAFFGQGTRLTVV.

Concerning this clone: Other DNA sequences in this specimen translate into the identical CDR3. The J gene is TRBJ1-5, the V gene TRBV5-1; 8 nucleotides match TRBD1. CDR3 length: 14 residues. V shed 4 bases and J 5 bases; nucleotides not matched to a gene: 5. Germline values: CDR1 SGHRS, CDR2 YFSETQ. The CDR3 reads CASSPGGRDQPQHF. The DNA of the CDR3 is TGCGCCAGCAGCCCAGGGGGCCGGGATCAGCCCCAGCATTTT.

This clone has a handful of counts. The identical CDR3 is also encoded by other nucleotide sequences in the sample. This sequence joins TRBV7-2 and TRBJ1-2, with D tentatively TRBD1 (6 bases). The CDR3 loop spans 14 amino acids. V lost 5 bases to trimming and J lost 4 bases, with 14 bases between them. Germline lookup yields CDR1 SGHTA and CDR2 FQGNSA. CDR3 coding DNA: TGTGCCAGCAGCCTAGGGGGAGGAAGCTATGGCTACACCTTC. Amino acid sequence: CASSLGGGSYGYTF.

DNA of the CDR3: TGTGCCAGCGGGCCAGCGGCGAACACCGGGGAGCTGTTTTTT. Residues: CASGPAANTGELFF. The chain couples TRBV6-6 to TRBJ2-2; D is perhaps TRBD2 (5 bases). Deletions cut 8 bases from V and 0 bases from J, with 10 bases between. CDR1 is MNHNY and CDR2 is SVGAGI in the germline V gene (reference sequence). The CDR3 is made up of 14 amino acids.

The chain uses TRBV27 and TRBJ1-2, with D maybe TRBD1 (5 bases). This CDR3 comprises 17 residues. The V and J ends lost 1 base and 3 bases respectively, with 18 bases between them. Germline CDR1 and CDR2: MNHEY and SMNVEV (reference sequence). The CDR3 here is CASSLLGGGRKDYGYTF. CDR3 DNA sequence: TGTGCCAGCAGTTTATTAGGCGGGGGAAGGAAGGACTATGGCTACACCTTC.